This TCR beta chain was recovered during a study of blood T cell repertoires in COVID-19. Study summary: Samples taken during acute and convalescent COVID-19 were collected in the United States, Italy and Spain. The analysed material was cDNA or gDNA that came from T cells, B-cell-depleted T cells, or PBMCs.

Assay used: immunoSEQ multiplex PCR; TCRdb lists only in-frame clones, some missing. The profile shows roughly 230,000 clones, 70% to 90% of them singletons. The sequence came from a man aged 40-49 years with acute or convalescent COVID-19. The sample taken for sequencing was peripheral blood.

The CDR3 is CSVPKLGSVTQYF. As DNA, the CDR3 is TGCAGCGTCCCGAAATTGGGGAGTGTGACCCAGTACTTC. V usage is TRBV29-1 and J usage is TRBJ2-5; possibly TRBD2 for D (5 bases). CDR3 length equals 13 residues. CDR1 is SQVTM, CDR2 ANQGSEA, per germline. Trimming cost V 6 bases and J 7 bases, with 18 bases left between them.